This passage covers 31 T cell receptor beta chains from one sample sequenced in a study of T cells in Graves' hyperthyroidism and ophthalmopathy. RNA transcripts gave rise to amplified TCR beta CDR3 regions. Using the HTBI primer set, a first-round RT-PCR was run on the TCR CDR3. Via MiXCR, TCRdb re-called the multiplex PCR reads, giving one row per CDR3 protein. The profile covers around 480,000 distinct CDR3 sequences, with 13% to 15% appearing a single time and around 17% taken by the ten largest. Input material: blood. These receptor sequences come from a woman in her late teens or twenties with Graves' hyperthyroidism.

There are many counts of this clonotype. The genes are TRBV6-2 or TRBV6-3 and TRBJ2-6, with unresolved D. V was trimmed by 8 bases and J by 0 bases, leaving 5 bases between them. This CDR3 contains 13 residues. Germline V lookup: CDR1 MNHEY, CDR2 SVGEGT. The chain's CDR3 is CASHFSGANVLTF. Here the CDR3 DNA reads TGTGCCAGCCATTTCTCTGGGGCCAACGTCCTGACTTTC.

This clonotype was picked up many times. The chain recombines TRBV11-3 with TRBJ1-4; no clear D. The germline gives CDR1 SGHNT, CDR2 YENEEA. This CDR3 is built from 14 residues. The ends were cut back, 2 bases at V and 5 bases at J, with 9 bases in the middle. CDR3 DNA: TGTGCCAGCAGCTTAAACCCGGGGAATGAAAAACTGTTTTTT. Translated, it gives CASSLNPGNEKLFF.

There are a few counts of this clonotype. The rearrangement uses TRBV5-6 and TRBJ1-4; maybe TRBD1 (6 bases). Germline assignment: CDR1 SGHDT and CDR2 YYEEEE. The CDR3 covers 22 residues. V gave up 0 bases and J gave up 0 bases, with 27 bases separating them. CDR3 in amino acids: CASSLVLNNRLSTGPTNEKLFF. Here the CDR3 DNA reads TGTGCCAGCAGCTTGGTCCTAAATAACAGACTTTCGACAGGACCAACTAATGAAAAACTGTTTTTT.

The gene calls are TRBV10-3 and TRBJ2-1, with D possibly being TRBD1 or TRBD2 (5 bases each). Trimming stripped 10 bases from V and 4 bases from J, with 17 bases between. CDR1 is ENHRY, CDR2 SYGVKD, per germline. The length of the CDR3 is 14 residues. CDR3 protein: CASLRDAPYNEQFF. CDR3 bases: TGTGCCAGCCTCCGGGACGCCCCATACAATGAGCAGTTCTTC.

The table lists this clonotype with a few counts. The rearrangement links TRBV7-9 to TRBJ2-2; 11 bases fit TRBD2. CDR3 length: 16 residues. Unmatched junction bases numbered 3, after V lost 5 bases and J lost 1 base. Germline V gives CDR1 SEHNR, CDR2 FQNEAQ (reference sequence). CDR3 nucleotides: TGTGCCAGCAGCATGGGACTAGCGGTGAACACCGGGGAGCTGTTTTTT. This gives the protein CASSMGLAVNTGELFF. The variable domain in full, completed from reference TRBV7-9 and TRBJ2-2, reads DTGVSQNPRHKITKRGQNVTFRCDPISEHNRLYWYRQTLGQGPEFLTYFQNEAQLEKSRLLSDRFSAERPKGSFSTLEIQRTEQGDSAMYLCASSMGLAVNTGELFFGEGSRLTVL.

The table lists this clonotype with many counts. The chain recombines TRBV19 with TRBJ1-2; D gene ambiguous. Germline CDR1 reads LNHDA; CDR2 reads SQIVND (reference sequence). Between the trimmed V and J ends, which lost 5 bases and 11 bases, there was a span of 21 bases. There are 14 residues in the CDR3. CDR3 coding DNA: TGTGCCAGTAGTCTCCCCCACAGCCAGCTGGCATACACCTTC. Protein product: CASSLPHSQLAYTF.

This clonotype has a count of ten or more. The chain has TRBV12-3 or TRBV12-4 and TRBJ1-3; weak D call: TRBD1 (5 bases). Trimming cost V 5 bases and J 0 bases, with 8 bases left between them. The CDR3 is made up of 14 amino acids. CDR3 sequence reads: CASSQTASGNTIYF. CDR3 DNA sequence: TGTGCCAGCAGTCAGACAGCCTCTGGAAACACCATATATTTT.

In this sample, this clonotype turned up many times. The rearrangement joins TRBV9 to TRBJ1-1; no reliable D call. Trimming stripped 1 base from V and 3 bases from J, with 7 bases between. CDR1 is SGDLS, CDR2 YYNGEE, per germline. The CDR3 runs to 13 residues. The CDR3 loop reads CASSVQGDTEAFF. The CDR3 bases are TGTGCCAGCAGCGTACAAGGAGACACTGAAGCTTTCTTT.

This clonotype was recorded many times. V gene TRBV11-3 combines with J gene TRBJ2-3, with 9 bases fitting TRBD2. This CDR3 spans 14 amino acids. CDR1 and CDR2 (germline): SGHNT, YENEEA. After removal of 8 bases from V and 0 bases from J, the junction contained 3 bases not matched to a gene. The CDR3 coding sequence is TGTGCCAGCCATCTAGCGGGAAGCACAGATACGCAGTATTTT. This encodes CASHLAGSTDTQYF. Using reference TRBV11-3 and TRBJ2-3 for the parts outside the CDR3, the full variable domain is EAGVVQSPRYKIIEKKQPVAFWCNPISGHNTLYWYLQNLGQGPELLIRYENEEAVDDSQLPKDRFSAERLKGVDSTLKIQPAELGDSAVYLCASHLAGSTDTQYFGPGTRLTVL.

The CDR3 protein is CASSLGGRARDTQYF. CDR3 coding DNA: TGTGCCAGCAGTTTGGGCGGGAGGGCCAGGGATACGCAGTATTTT. V gene TRBV28 combines with J gene TRBJ2-3; 9 nucleotides match TRBD2. Germline values: CDR1 MDHEN, CDR2 SYDVKM. Trimming cost V 3 bases and J 6 bases; bases outside gene matches: 7. The CDR3 runs to 15 residues.

This chain connects TRBV9 to TRBJ2-7; the D gene is possibly TRBD2 (6 bases). Germline loops: CDR1 SGDLS, CDR2 YYNGEE. The ends were cut back, 4 bases at V and 2 bases at J, with 13 bases in the middle. The CDR3 is 14 amino acids. The CDR3 here is CASSTRDFPYEQYF. The CDR3 coding sequence is TGTGCCAGCAGCACCCGGGACTTTCCCTACGAGCAGTACTTC.

This clonotype was recorded at least ten times. The chain couples TRBV3-1 to TRBJ2-1; 11 bases line up with TRBD2. The germline CDR1 and CDR2 sequences are LGHDT and YNNKEL (reference sequence). V lost 1 base and J lost 8; bases outside the gene matches: 4. The length of the CDR3 is 15 residues. The CDR3, as DNA: TGTGCCAGCAGCCAAGGTAGCGGGAGGGCCCATGAGCAGTTCTTC. Its translation: CASSQGSGRAHEQFF.

The chain uses TRBV19 and TRBJ1-2; TRBD1 matches at 10 bases. V was pared by 5 bases and J by 4 bases, with 10 bases of the junction left unmatched. Germline V gene sequence: CDR1 LNHDA, CDR2 SQIVND (reference sequence). The CDR3 has 16 residues. The CDR3 coding sequence is TGTGCCAGTAGTCCTACGGGGGACAGGGGAATCTATGGCTACACCTTC. The encoded protein is CASSPTGDRGIYGYTF.

This clonotype was recorded many times. The chain joins TRBV19 to TRBJ2-4, with D perhaps TRBD1 (6 bases). V was cut by 3 bases and J by 3 bases, with 12 bases left in between. Germline assignment: CDR1 LNHDA and CDR2 SQIVND (reference sequence). The CDR3 is 15 amino acids. The CDR3 sequence: CASSISRGVKNIQYF. The DNA of the CDR3 is TGTGCCAGTAGTATCTCCAGGGGTGTCAAAAACATTCAGTACTTC.

The table lists this clonotype with many counts. The rearrangement uses TRBV10-3 and TRBJ2-3; D is ambiguous. Germline values: CDR1 ENHRY, CDR2 SYGVKD. V lost 10 bases and J lost 0, with 8 bases in between. The CDR3 totals 12 residues. CDR3 in DNA: TGTGCCACCCACTCTAGCACAGATACGCAGTATTTT. Translating gives CATHSSTDTQYF.

The chain has TRBV15 and TRBJ2-3, with 12 positions matching TRBD1. CDR3 length: 16 residues. The germline gives CDR1 LNHNV, CDR2 YYDKDF (reference sequence). After removal of 3 bases from V and 3 bases from J, the junction contained 4 bases not matched to a gene. The CDR3 DNA reads as TGTGCCACCAGCAGGGGACAGGGGGCTGGTACAGATACGCAGTATTTT. This codes for CATSRGQGAGTDTQYF.

At least ten counts were recorded for this clonotype. The chain employs TRBV20-1 and TRBJ1-2; a possible D gene is TRBD1 (5 bases). Germline V gene data show CDR1 as DFQATT and CDR2 as SNEGSKA (reference sequence). Deletions cut 2 bases from V and 8 bases from J, with 15 bases between. The CDR3 consists of 13 residues. The CDR3 DNA reads as TGCAGTGCTAGACCACGGGACCAGAGGGGCTACACCTTC. The encoded protein is CSARPRDQRGYTF.

This clonotype was observed at least ten times. The chain recombines TRBV28 with TRBJ1-1; D might be TRBD1 (5 bases). The CDR3 runs to 14 residues. Trimming stripped 4 bases from V and 3 bases from J, with 12 bases between. Germline V gene data show CDR1 as MDHEN and CDR2 as SYDVKM. The CDR3 nucleotides are TGTGCCAGCAGTTGGGAGGGGAGGTACACTGAAGCTTTCTTT. This gives the protein CASSWEGRYTEAFF.

At least ten counts were recorded for this clonotype. The V gene is TRBV11-3, the J gene TRBJ1-6, with 10 bases matching TRBD1. The CDR3 is made up of 14 amino acids. Germline V CDR1 and CDR2: SGHNT, YENEEA. V was pared by 5 bases and J by 10 bases, with 5 bases of the junction left unmatched. The CDR3 sequence: CASSTGQGGSPLHF. The DNA for the CDR3 is TGTGCCAGCAGCACCGGACAGGGGGGATCACCCCTCCACTTT. The full variable domain, in which reference TRBV11-3 and TRBJ1-6 provide the parts outside the CDR3, is EAGVVQSPRYKIIEKKQPVAFWCNPISGHNTLYWYLQNLGQGPELLIRYENEEAVDDSQLPKDRFSAERLKGVDSTLKIQPAELGDSAVYLCASSTGQGGSPLHFGNGTRLTVT.

This clonotype was seen many times. In nucleotides, the CDR3 is TGTGCCATCAGAACCTCGTCCTACGAGCAGTACGTC. Its protein is CAIRTSSYEQYV. The V gene is TRBV10-3, the J gene TRBJ2-7; D gene ambiguous. V lost 6 bases and J 1 base, leaving 7 bases between the germline ends. CDR1 and CDR2 from the germline V gene are ENHRY and SYGVKD. This CDR3 region has 12 residues.

This clonotype was recorded many times. V is TRBV11-3 and J is TRBJ1-1; 9 bases are shared with TRBD1. V dropped 2 bases and J dropped 4; count of bases not matched to a gene: 5. CDR3 length: 15 amino acids. Germline CDR1 and CDR2: SGHNT and YENEEA. The CDR3 sequence: CASSLSPGQGTEAFF. The CDR3, as DNA: TGTGCCAGCAGCTTATCGCCGGGACAGGGCACTGAAGCTTTCTTT. Full variable domain (missing parts from reference TRBV11-3 and TRBJ1-1): EAGVVQSPRYKIIEKKQPVAFWCNPISGHNTLYWYLQNLGQGPELLIRYENEEAVDDSQLPKDRFSAERLKGVDSTLKIQPAELGDSAVYLCASSLSPGQGTEAFFGQGTRLTVV.

The V and J genes are TRBV19 and TRBJ1-2; D remains unclear. CDR3 length: 15 residues. Germline V lookup: CDR1 LNHDA, CDR2 SQIVND (reference sequence). Trimming removed 7 bases at V and 3 bases at J, with 18 bases between. CDR3 DNA: TGTGCCAGTACCGTTTGGTCTATTGAGGACTATGGCTACACCTTC. Protein sequence: CASTVWSIEDYGYTF.

At least ten counts were recorded for this clonotype. This chain uses TRBV12-3 or TRBV12-4 with TRBJ2-3, with 7 bases lining up with TRBD2. The CDR3 loop spans 18 amino acids. The V gene end was trimmed by 5 bases and the J gene end by 1 base; junction bases not matched to a gene: 15. In nucleotides, the CDR3 is TGTGCCAGCAGTCCCCCCACTCTAGCGGTAATACGCACAGATACGCAGTATTTT. Protein: CASSPPTLAVIRTDTQYF.

This clonotype was counted many times. The chain is built from TRBV30 and TRBJ2-7; 14 bases map to TRBD2. Looked up from germline, CDR1 is GTSNPN and CDR2 is SVGIG (reference sequence). V lost 8 bases to trimming and J lost 7 bases; unmatched junction nucleotides: 13. The CDR3 has 15 amino acids. The CDR3 nucleotides are TGTGCCCCCTCACCGGGACTAGCGGGAGCGGGGGAGCAGTACGTC. Encoded protein: CAPSPGLAGAGEQYV.

The V and J genes are TRBV6-1 and TRBJ1-1; no definite D call. CDR1 and CDR2 from the germline V gene are MNHNS and SASEGT. Trimming removed 6 bases at V and 0 bases at J, with 11 bases between. CDR3 size: 14 residues. CDR3 amino acids: CASRAAYMNTEAFF. CDR3 DNA sequence: TGTGCCAGCAGGGCGGCCTATATGAACACTGAAGCTTTCTTT.

This chain links TRBV18 with TRBJ2-5; tentatively, D is TRBD2 (6 bases). CDR3 length: 15 amino acids. Germline V CDR1 and CDR2: KGHSH, LQKENI. V was pared by 6 bases and J by 1 base, with 15 bases between. In nucleotides, the CDR3 is TGTGCCAGCTCCCGGGCCGGGACTTTCCAAGAGACCCAGTACTTC. Protein sequence: CASSRAGTFQETQYF. The whole variable domain, remainder taken from reference TRBV18 and TRBJ2-5, is NAGVMQNPRHLVRRRGQEARLRCSPMKGHSHVYWYRQLPEEGLKFMVYLQKENIIDESGMPKERFSAEFPKEGPSILRIQQVVRGDSAAYFCASSRAGTFQETQYFGPGTRLLVL.

This clonotype was counted once. The chain carries TRBV15 and TRBJ2-2; D not resolved. Germline V CDR1 and CDR2: LNHNV, YYDKDF (reference sequence). Trimming took 2 bases from V and 6 from J, leaving 1 base between them. CDR3 size: 11 residues. The CDR3 spells CATSRPGELFF. As DNA, the CDR3 is TGTGCCACCAGCAGACCCGGGGAGCTGTTTTTT. Full variable domain (remainder filled in from reference TRBV15 and TRBJ2-2): DAMVIQNPRYQVTQFGKPVTLSCSQTLNHNVMYWYQQKSSQAPKLLFHYYDKDFNNEADTPDNFQSRRPNTSFCFLDIRSPGLGDTAMYLCATSRPGELFFGEGSRLTVL.

The chain employs TRBV3-1 and TRBJ1-1; D unclear. V was trimmed by 3 bases and J by 2 bases, leaving 13 bases between them. This CDR3 is 15 amino acids long. Looked up from germline, CDR1 is LGHDT and CDR2 is YNNKEL (reference sequence). CDR3: CASSHAWEGNTEAFF. The CDR3 DNA is TGTGCCAGCAGCCACGCTTGGGAGGGAAACACTGAAGCTTTCTTT.

This clonotype showed up many times. V gene TRBV15 combines with J gene TRBJ1-6; D is ambiguous. Trimming cost V 6 bases and J 3 bases, with 6 bases left between them. This CDR3 comprises 13 residues. Germline V gene data show CDR1 as LNHNV and CDR2 as YYDKDF (reference sequence). CDR3 DNA sequence: TGTGCCACCAGGAGGAACTATAATTCACCCCTCCACTTT. Protein product: CATRRNYNSPLHF.

The rearrangement links TRBV11-3 to TRBJ1-4; 9 bases align to TRBD1. The V gene end was trimmed by 6 bases and the J gene end by 6 bases; junction bases not matched to a gene: 8. Looked up from germline, CDR1 is SGHNT and CDR2 is YENEEA. This CDR3 has 15 residues. The CDR3 loop reads CASRAGQGHYEKLFF. The CDR3 DNA reads TGTGCCAGCAGAGCGGGACAGGGCCATTATGAAAAACTGTTTTTT.

This clonotype was counted ten times or more. The rearrangement joins TRBV3-1 to TRBJ2-1; TRBD2 agrees at 10 bases. There are 15 residues in the CDR3. J was trimmed by 8 bases and V by 4 bases; bases with no gene match: 8. CDR1 is LGHDT, CDR2 YNNKEL, per germline (reference sequence). CDR3 nucleotides: TGTGCCAGCAGCCGGATTAGCGGGAGGTACGATGAGCAGTTCTTC. Its protein product is CASSRISGRYDEQFF.